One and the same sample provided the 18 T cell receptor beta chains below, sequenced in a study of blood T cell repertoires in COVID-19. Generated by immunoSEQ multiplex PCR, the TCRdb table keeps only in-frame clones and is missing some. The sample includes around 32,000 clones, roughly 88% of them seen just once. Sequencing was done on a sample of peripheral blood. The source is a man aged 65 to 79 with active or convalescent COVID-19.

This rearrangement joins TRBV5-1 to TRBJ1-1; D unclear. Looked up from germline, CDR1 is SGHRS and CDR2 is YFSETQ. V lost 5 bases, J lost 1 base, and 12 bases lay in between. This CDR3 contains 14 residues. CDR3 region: CASSFEGANTEAFF. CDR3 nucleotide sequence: TGCGCCAGCAGTTTTGAGGGTGCGAACACTGAAGCTTTCTTT.

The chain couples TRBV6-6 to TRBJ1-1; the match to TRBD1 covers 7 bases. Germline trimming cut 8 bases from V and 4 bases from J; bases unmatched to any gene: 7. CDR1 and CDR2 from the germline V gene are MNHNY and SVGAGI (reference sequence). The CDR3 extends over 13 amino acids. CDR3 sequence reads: CASGEGGPTEAFF. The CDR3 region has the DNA TGTGCCAGCGGAGAAGGGGGCCCCACTGAAGCTTTCTTT.

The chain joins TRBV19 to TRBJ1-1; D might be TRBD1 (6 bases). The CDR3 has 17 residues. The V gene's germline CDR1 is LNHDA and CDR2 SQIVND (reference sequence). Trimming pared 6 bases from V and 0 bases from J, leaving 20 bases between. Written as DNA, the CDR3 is TGTGCCAGTAGCAACTATGGCGGGGGCTCCATGAACACTGAAGCTTTCTTT. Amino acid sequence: CASSNYGGGSMNTEAFF.

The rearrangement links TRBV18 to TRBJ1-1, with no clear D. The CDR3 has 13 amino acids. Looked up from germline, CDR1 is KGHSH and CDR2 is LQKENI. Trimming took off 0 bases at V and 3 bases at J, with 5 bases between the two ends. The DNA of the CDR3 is TGTGCCAGCTCACCACCGGGAGACACTGAAGCTTTCTTT. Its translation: CASSPPGDTEAFF.

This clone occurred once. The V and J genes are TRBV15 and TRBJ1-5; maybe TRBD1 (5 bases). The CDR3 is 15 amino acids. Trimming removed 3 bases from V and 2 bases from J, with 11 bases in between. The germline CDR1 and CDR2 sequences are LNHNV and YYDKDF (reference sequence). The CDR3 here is CATSRDTGGNQPQHF. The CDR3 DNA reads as TGTGCCACCAGCAGGGACACTGGGGGCAATCAGCCCCAGCATTTT.

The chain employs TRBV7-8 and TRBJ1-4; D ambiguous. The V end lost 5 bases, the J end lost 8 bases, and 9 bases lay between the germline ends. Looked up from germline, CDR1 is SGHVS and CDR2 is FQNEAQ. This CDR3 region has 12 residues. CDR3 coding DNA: TGTGCCAGCAGCCGCTTAATGGAAAAACTGTTTTTT. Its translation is CASSRLMEKLFF.

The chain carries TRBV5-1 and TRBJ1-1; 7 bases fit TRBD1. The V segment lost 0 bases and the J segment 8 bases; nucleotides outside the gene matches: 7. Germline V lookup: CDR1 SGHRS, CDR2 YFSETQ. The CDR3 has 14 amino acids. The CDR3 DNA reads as TGCGCCAGCAGCTTGGGCCCGACAGGGCGGGAAGCTTTCTTT. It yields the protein CASSLGPTGREAFF.

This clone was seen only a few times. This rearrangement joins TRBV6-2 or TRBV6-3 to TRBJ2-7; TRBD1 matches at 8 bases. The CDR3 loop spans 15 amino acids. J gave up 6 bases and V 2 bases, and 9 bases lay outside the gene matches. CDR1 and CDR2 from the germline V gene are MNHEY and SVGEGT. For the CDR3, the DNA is TGTGCCAGCAGTTACGAAGGACAGGGCGTTATCGAGCAGTACTTC. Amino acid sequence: CASSYEGQGVIEQYF.

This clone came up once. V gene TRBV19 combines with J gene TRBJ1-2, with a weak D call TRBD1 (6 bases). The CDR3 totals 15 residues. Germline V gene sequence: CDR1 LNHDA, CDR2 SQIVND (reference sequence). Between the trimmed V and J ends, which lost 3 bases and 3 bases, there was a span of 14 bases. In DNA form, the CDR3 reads TGTGCCAGTAGTATTGGACAGATATCCCACTATGGCTACACCTTC. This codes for CASSIGQISHYGYTF. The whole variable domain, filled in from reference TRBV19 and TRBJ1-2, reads DGGITQSPKYLFRKEGQNVTLSCEQNLNHDAMYWYRQDPGQGLRLIYYSQIVNDFQKGDIAEGYSVSREKKESFPLTVTSAQKNPTAFYLCASSIGQISHYGYTFGSGTRLTVV.

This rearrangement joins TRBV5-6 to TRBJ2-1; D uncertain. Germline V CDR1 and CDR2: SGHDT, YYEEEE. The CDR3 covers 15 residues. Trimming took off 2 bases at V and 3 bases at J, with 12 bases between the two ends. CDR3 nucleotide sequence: TGTGCCAGCAGCTTCAGGCAGAACTTCTACAATGAGCAGTTCTTC. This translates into CASSFRQNFYNEQFF.

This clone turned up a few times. CDR3 sequence reads: CASSLGTEMGEQYF. The DNA of the CDR3 is TGCGCCAGCAGCCTAGGGACAGAAATGGGTGAGCAGTACTTC. The chain joins TRBV5-1 to TRBJ2-7, with 7 bases aligning to TRBD1. Germline loops: CDR1 SGHRS, CDR2 YFSETQ. CDR3 length equals 14 residues. Germline trimming cut 4 bases from V and 7 bases from J; bases unmatched to any gene: 11.

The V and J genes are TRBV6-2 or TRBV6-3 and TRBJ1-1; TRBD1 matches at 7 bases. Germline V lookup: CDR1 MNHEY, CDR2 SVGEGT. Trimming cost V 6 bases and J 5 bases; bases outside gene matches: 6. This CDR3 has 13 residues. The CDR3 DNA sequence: TGTGCCAGCAGCAACGACAGGGATACTGAAGCTTTCTTT. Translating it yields CASSNDRDTEAFF.

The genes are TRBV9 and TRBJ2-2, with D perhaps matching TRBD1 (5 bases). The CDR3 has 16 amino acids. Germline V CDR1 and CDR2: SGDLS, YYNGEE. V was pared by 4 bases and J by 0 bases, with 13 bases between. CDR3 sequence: CASSPRQGSNTGELFF. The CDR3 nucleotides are TGTGCCAGCAGCCCCCGGCAGGGTTCGAACACCGGGGAGCTGTTTTTT.

CDR3 nucleotides: TGTGCCAGCAGCGGGGGACAGGGTGCCTATGGCTACACCTTC. It codes for CASSGGQGAYGYTF. J is TRBJ1-2 and V is TRBV9; 9 bases agree with TRBD1. V shed 3 bases, J shed 4 bases, and the junction held 4 bases outside the gene matches. CDR1 and CDR2 (germline): SGDLS, YYNGEE. This CDR3 spans 14 amino acids.

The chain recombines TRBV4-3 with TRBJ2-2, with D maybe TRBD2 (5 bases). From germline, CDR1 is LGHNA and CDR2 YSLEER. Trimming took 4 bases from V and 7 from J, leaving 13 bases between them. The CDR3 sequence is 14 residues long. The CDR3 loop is CASSLHRGFGELFF. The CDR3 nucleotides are TGCGCCAGCAGCCTCCATCGGGGTTTCGGGGAGCTGTTTTTT.

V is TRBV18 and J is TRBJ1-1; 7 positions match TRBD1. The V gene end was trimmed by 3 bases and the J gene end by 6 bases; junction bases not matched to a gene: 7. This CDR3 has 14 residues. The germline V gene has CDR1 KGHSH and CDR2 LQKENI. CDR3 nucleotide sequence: TGTGCCAGCTCACCCAGGGGGTTGGATCCTGAAGCTTTCTTT. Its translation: CASSPRGLDPEAFF.

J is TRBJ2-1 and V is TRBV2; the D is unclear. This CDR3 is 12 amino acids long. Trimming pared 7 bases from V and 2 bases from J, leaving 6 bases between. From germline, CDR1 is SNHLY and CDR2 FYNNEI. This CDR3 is CASNTAYNEQFF. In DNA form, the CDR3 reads TGTGCCAGCAATACAGCCTACAATGAGCAGTTCTTC.

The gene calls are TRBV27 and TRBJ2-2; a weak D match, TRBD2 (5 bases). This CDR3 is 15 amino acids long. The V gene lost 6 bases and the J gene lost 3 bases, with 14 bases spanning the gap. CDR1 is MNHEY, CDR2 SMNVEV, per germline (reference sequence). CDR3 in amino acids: CASRLRGSYTGELFF. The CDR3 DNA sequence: TGTGCCAGCAGGTTACGGGGTTCGTACACCGGGGAGCTGTTTTTT.